This T cell receptor (beta chain) was captured in a study of blood T cell repertoires in COVID-19 (dated by TCRdb to 2020 to 2021). As for the study more broadly: Samples covering the acute and convalescent phases of COVID-19 were provided by collaborators in the United States, Italy and Spain. The material from the prospective study consisted of cDNA or gDNA derived from T cells, B-cell-depleted T cells, or PBMCs. Subjects who had been exposed to COVID-19, were actively infected with it, or had recovered from it provided the deeply sampled blood TCRbeta repertoires that made up the dataset. The repertoires were released in a freely available public database meant as a resource for research on the immune response to SARS-CoV-2. The samples were drawn from two sources: the first 160 participants of the ongoing ImmuneRACE study, and fewer than 1,500 subjects contributed by 6 global collaborators. A de-identified subject ID, COVID-19 status, age in years and sex were almost always included in the sample metadata. HLA class I and class II types, where available, came from metadata supplied by the sample provider rather than from assay-based typing. The investigation overall reported the following: The amount of clinical and demographic metadata varied by source and participant and was provided uncurated.

TCRbeta CDR3 regions were amplified from genomic DNA using the immunoSEQ Assay, a bias-controlled multiplex PCR. The published analysis was carried out like this. Nucleated cell counts per sample were estimated from amplification of reference gene primers within the assay. To quantify the absolute abundance of each unique TCRbeta CDR3 rearrangement, sequence reads were collapsed and filtered. For each sample, productive Simpson clonality was calculated as the square root of Simpson's diversity index across productive rearrangements. TCRdb holds this immuneACCESS table with in-frame rearrangements only. Some clones are missing; in checked studies, unresolved V genes explain under half, and the rest has no known cause. D and trimming come from the DNA, and the V and J calls and clone size come from that table. Across this sample there are about 100,000 clones, with 90% to 95% seen only once. The top ten constitute over 1.5% of the sample.

On this clone itself: Its antigen is not yet known. No per-base quality is available; no much larger clone lies one base away.

Each collaborating institution followed its own protocols to collect whole blood in K2EDTA tubes. For TCRbeta analysis, collaborator samples were shipped as frozen whole blood, as isolated PBMCs, or as DNA extracted from either sample type. Compared with germline, V lacks 5 bases and J lacks 3 bases; bases without a gene match: 5. Spanning cysteine to phenylalanine, the CDR3 consists of 13 amino acids. Just the 39-base CDR3 DNA is kept, in frame starting at base 1. CDR1 and CDR2 (SGHDT, YYEEEE) derive from the germline V gene. The V and J genes are TRBV5-6 and TRBJ2-7; a stretch of 7 junction bases matches TRBD1. The sample taken for sequencing was peripheral blood. This receptor was obtained from a man aged 55 to 70 with acute or convalescent COVID-19. The CDR3: CASSFRDSYEQYF. The nucleotides are TGTGCCAGCAGTTTCAGGGACAGCTACGAGCAGTACTTC.